Below, one T cell receptor (beta chain) is given with its context. This entry comes from a study of blood T cell repertoires in COVID-19. V dropped 6 bases and J dropped 2; count of bases not matched to a gene: 6. The V gene's germline CDR1 is SQVTM and CDR2 ANQGSEA. The CDR3 length is 14 residues. Repertoires were generated with immunoSEQ multiplex PCR, while TCRdb's copy carries only in-frame clones and drops some. Of a few hundred thousand clones in the sample, approximately 86% were seen once. This chain uses TRBV29-1 with TRBJ2-2, with 7 bases aligning to TRBD2. Sequenced sample: peripheral blood. This clonotype was obtained from a human donor with COVID-19, enrolled during active disease. The donor label of this sample is uncertain. CDR3 sequence reads: CSVTRDYNTGELFF. The CDR3 nucleotides read TGCAGCGTAACGCGGGACTATAACACCGGGGAGCTGTTTTTT.